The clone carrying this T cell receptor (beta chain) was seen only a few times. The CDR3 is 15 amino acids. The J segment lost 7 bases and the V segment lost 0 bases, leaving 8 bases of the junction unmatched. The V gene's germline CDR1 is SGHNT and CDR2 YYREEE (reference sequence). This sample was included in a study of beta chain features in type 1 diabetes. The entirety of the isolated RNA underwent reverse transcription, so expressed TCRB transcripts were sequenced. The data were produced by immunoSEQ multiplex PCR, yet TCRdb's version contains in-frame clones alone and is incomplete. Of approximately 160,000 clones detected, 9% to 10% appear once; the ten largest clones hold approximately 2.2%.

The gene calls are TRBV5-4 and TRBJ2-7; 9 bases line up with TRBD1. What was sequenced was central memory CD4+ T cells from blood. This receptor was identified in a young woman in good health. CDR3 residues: CASSLGGTGLDEQYF. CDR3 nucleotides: TGTGCCAGCAGCTTGGGAGGGACAGGGCTTGATGAGCAGTACTTC.